This T cell receptor beta chain is from a study of tumor and adjacent non-tumor tissue in lung cancer. Study context: On average, productive TCRbeta reads reached around 4 million per sample.

This CDR3 region has 15 residues. Germline assignment: CDR1 ENHRY and CDR2 SYGVKD. The V gene lost 6 bases and the J gene lost 0 bases, with 12 bases spanning the gap. Whole-study results and caveats: Tumor tissue had significantly higher TCR diversity than normal lung.

This clonotype was counted ten times or more. What it recognizes is unknown. RNA was extracted from bulk tissue without any cell sorting. Distant lung tissue was collected more than 3 cm away from the tumor edge. TCRbeta libraries were built with three rounds of nested PCR, modified from ARM-PCR. TCRdb ran MiXCR on the multiplex PCR reads and lists one entry per CDR3 protein. The profile shows some 97,000 distinct CDR3 sequences, 60% to 80% of them singletons. This receptor was taken from a man younger than 40 with non-small cell lung cancer. Sequenced: distant non-tumor lung tissue. V usage is TRBV10-3 and J usage is TRBJ1-5; D is ambiguous. CDR3 sequence (DNA): TGTGCCATCAGGGAATCCGCAGGTAGCAATCAGCCCCAGCATTTT. It translates to CAIRESAGSNQPQHF.